Below, one TCR beta chain is given with its context. The antigen this receptor binds is unknown. Base qualities are missing; no much larger clone stands one base away. CDR1 KGHDR and CDR2 SFDVKD were looked up in the germline V gene. Deletion took 5 bases off V and 1 base off J, with a span of 15 bases between the germline ends. The CDR3 contains 16 residues, cysteine and phenylalanine counted. The kept DNA is CDR3 alone, 48 bases in frame from the first base. This sample was taken from a study of T-cell memory formation after mild COVID-19 (dated by TCRdb to the early 2020s). About the study as a whole: TCR sequence clusters from the two donors were found to be largely donor specific. The cohort comprised two young, previously healthy adult volunteers, one female and one male. T-cell clones expanding and contracting after mild COVID-19 in two donors were tracked by longitudinal TCRalpha and TCRbeta repertoire sequencing. Broad study findings and their caveats: The study included only a couple of mild cases, and larger cohorts that include severe cases with pre-infection samples were judged to be necessary. From day 15 to 85, contracting clones showed balanced CD4/CD8 phenotypes, whereas a second wave of clones that expanded from day 15 to 37 leaned towards CD4+. The second-wave clones that peaked on day 37 were not confirmed to be SARS-CoV-2 specific. Some responding clones were found in pre-infection memory, which suggests that pre-existing cross-reactive memory T cells took part in the SARS-CoV-2 response. Contracting CD4+ clones were found mainly in CM and EM memory subsets, while CD8+ clones were enriched in EMRA.

Ficoll-Paque density gradient centrifugation was used to isolate PBMCs. The sequencing machine was an Illumina NovaSeq 6000. TCRalpha and TCRbeta cDNA libraries were built by 5'RACE with constant-segment primers, adding sample barcodes and unique molecular identifiers. RNA was extracted from every sample with Trizol reagent. Libraries were amplified in two PCR steps, with a second sample barcode and Illumina TruSeq adapters added in the second step. Sequencing of libraries was performed on an Illumina NovaSeq with 2 x 150 bp paired-end reads. Per the authors' processing: With migec v1.2.7, reads were demultiplexed and then collapsed into UMI-guided consensus sequences. With mixcr v2.1.11, UMI consensuses were aligned to TRA and TRB V and J templates and assembled into clonotypes. A clonotype was counted as expanded or contracted only if both edgeR and NoisET called the change significant, with noise models trained on biological replicates. edgeR calls used a false discovery rate-adjusted p below 0.01 and a log2 fold-change threshold of 1. As an exploratory analysis of dynamics, max-normalized trajectories of the 1000 most abundant clonotypes were examined with PCA combined with hierarchical clustering. Separately sequenced CD4+ and CD8+ repertoires were used to assign the CD4 or CD8 phenotype of responding clones. TCRdb trimmed the raw reads at Q25, called clones with MiXCR and kept productive beta chains. Rows with a matching CDR3 protein are joined into one entry that keeps the most common DNA and genes. It is TCRdb's table, rather than the study itself, that gives the V and J calls and clone size. For this sample there are roughly 310,000 distinct CDR3 sequences; more than 15% appear just once. The leading ten clones occupy about a fifth of the sample.

The chain is encoded by TRBV24-1 joined to TRBJ2-3, and the D gene may be TRBD2, 6 bases matching. This TCR was sampled from a man aged 18 to 29 who had mild COVID-19 (a few samples of this study predate the infection). The sample titles of this study are shuffled in the database, so cell type and time point are left out; the donor was told from shared clones. Sequencing used PBMCs or a T cell subset sorted from them (not recorded which). The DNA is TGTGCCACCAGTGGTGTTTCTAGCGTCGGCACAGATACGCAGTATTTT. Its protein reads: CATSGVSSVGTDTQYF.